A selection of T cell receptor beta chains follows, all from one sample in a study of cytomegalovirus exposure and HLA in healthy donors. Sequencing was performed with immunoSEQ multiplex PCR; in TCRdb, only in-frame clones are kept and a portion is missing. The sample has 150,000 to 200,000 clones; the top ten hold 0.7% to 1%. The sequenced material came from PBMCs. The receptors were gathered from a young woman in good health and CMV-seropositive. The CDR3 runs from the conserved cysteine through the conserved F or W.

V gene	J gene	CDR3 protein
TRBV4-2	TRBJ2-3	CASSQDVATTTDTQYF
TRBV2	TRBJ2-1	CASSPGTTYNEQFF
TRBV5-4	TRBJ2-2	CASSFRLAANTGELFF
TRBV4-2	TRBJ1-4	CASSQRPGGYNEKLFF
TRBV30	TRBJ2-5	CAWSPGLRGLHTEETQYF
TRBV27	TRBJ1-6	CASSVNYPSSYNSPLHF
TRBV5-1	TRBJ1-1	CASSLGTGGTEAFF
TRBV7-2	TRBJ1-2	CASSVSGPLLYGYTF
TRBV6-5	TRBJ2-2	CASIEGTPDTGELFF
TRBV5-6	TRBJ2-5	CASSFPLAGGKETQYF
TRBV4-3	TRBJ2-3	CASSPRGGTDTQYF
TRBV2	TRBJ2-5	CASRPGTSVGREETQYF
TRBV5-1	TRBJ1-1	CASSLGQGLKNTEAFF
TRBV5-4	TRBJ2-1	CASSFWREQSNEQFF
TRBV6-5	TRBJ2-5	CASSGRETQYF